This T cell receptor beta chain was sequenced during a study of blood T cell repertoires in COVID-19. About the study: PBMCs, B-cell-depleted T cells, or T cells were the source of the cDNA or gDNA that made up the material.

Study processing details: Amplification of reference gene primers provided the estimated nucleated cell counts. The table came from immunoSEQ multiplex PCR; TCRdb's copy has only in-frame clones and leaves some out. V and J calls and clone size follow that table, whereas D and trimming were derived from the DNA. This table has roughly 310,000 clones, 70% to 90% appearing once. The CDR3 runs 14 residues. The germline V gene has CDR1 SGHTA and CDR2 FQGTGA. Trimming pared 2 bases from V and 5 bases from J, leaving 12 bases between. The chain uses TRBV7-3 and TRBJ1-1, with TRBD1 as a possible D gene (5 bases). The TCR comes from a woman aged 45 to 65 with active or convalescent COVID-19. The sample comprised peripheral blood. The CDR3 loop reads CASSLLAGNTEAFF. In DNA, the CDR3 is TGTGCCAGCAGCTTATTGGCAGGGAATACTGAAGCTTTCTTT.